These 4 T cell receptor beta chains share one sample of origin, sequenced in a study of blood T cell repertoires in COVID-19. Method: immunoSEQ multiplex PCR; TCRdb's copy keeps in-frame clones and lacks some. The sample contains roughly 100,000 clones, 79% of which appear only once. Input material: peripheral blood. Receptors originate from a woman older than 75 with active or convalescent COVID-19.

The chain joins TRBV19 to TRBJ2-7, with D possibly being TRBD1 (6 bases). Trimming cost V 4 bases and J 5 bases, with 21 bases left between them. The germline CDR1 and CDR2 sequences are LNHDA and SQIVND (reference sequence). CDR3 length: 16 amino acids. The CDR3, as DNA: TGTGCCAGTAGTACCACCAGGGGAAATGGGATCGACGAGCAGTACTTC. Translated: CASSTTRGNGIDEQYF.

CDR3 sequence: CASSLGGLANYGYTF. The CDR3 DNA follows: TGTGCCAGCAGCTTGGGAGGATTAGCTAACTATGGCTACACCTTC. The rearrangement uses TRBV5-4 and TRBJ1-2; D unresolved. Trimming removed 0 bases from V and 0 bases from J, with 9 bases in between. This CDR3 comprises 15 residues. Germline V gene lookup returns CDR1 SGHNT and CDR2 YYREEE (reference sequence). The variable domain in full, completed from reference TRBV5-4 and TRBJ1-2, reads ETGVTQSPTHLIKTRGQQVTLRCSSQSGHNTVSWYQQALGQGPQFIFQYYREEENGRGNFPPRFSGLQFPNYSSELNVNALELDDSALYLCASSLGGLANYGYTFGSGTRLTVV.

The gene calls are TRBV14 and TRBJ1-3, with 10 bases lining up with TRBD1. V lost 4 bases and J lost 0; bases outside the gene matches: 6. CDR3 length equals 17 residues. CDR1 and CDR2 (germline): SGHDN, FVKESK. The CDR3 DNA follows: TGTGCCAGCAGCCTACTCCGGGACAGGGGCTCTGGAAACACCATATATTTT. This codes for CASSLLRDRGSGNTIYF.

V and J are TRBV27 and TRBJ2-3, with TRBD2 as a possible D gene (6 bases). Germline lookup yields CDR1 MNHEY and CDR2 SMNVEV (reference sequence). This CDR3 contains 15 residues. V shed 5 bases and J shed 0 bases, with 12 bases lying between them. CDR3 in amino acids: CASSAEGRSTDTQYF. The CDR3, as DNA: TGTGCCAGCAGTGCGGAGGGCCGCAGCACAGATACGCAGTATTTT.